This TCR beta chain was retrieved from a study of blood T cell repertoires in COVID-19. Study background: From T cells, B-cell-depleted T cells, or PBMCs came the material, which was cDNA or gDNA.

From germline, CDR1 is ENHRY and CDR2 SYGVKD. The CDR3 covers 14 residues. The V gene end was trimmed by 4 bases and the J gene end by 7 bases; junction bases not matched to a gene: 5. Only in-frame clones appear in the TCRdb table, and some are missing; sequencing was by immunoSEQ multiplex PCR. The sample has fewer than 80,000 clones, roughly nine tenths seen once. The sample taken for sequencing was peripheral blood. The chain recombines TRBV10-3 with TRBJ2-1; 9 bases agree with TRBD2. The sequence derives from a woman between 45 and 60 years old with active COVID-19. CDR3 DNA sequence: TGTGCCATCAGTGTTGGGCGGGAGGGGAATGAGCAGTTCTTC. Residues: CAISVGREGNEQFF.